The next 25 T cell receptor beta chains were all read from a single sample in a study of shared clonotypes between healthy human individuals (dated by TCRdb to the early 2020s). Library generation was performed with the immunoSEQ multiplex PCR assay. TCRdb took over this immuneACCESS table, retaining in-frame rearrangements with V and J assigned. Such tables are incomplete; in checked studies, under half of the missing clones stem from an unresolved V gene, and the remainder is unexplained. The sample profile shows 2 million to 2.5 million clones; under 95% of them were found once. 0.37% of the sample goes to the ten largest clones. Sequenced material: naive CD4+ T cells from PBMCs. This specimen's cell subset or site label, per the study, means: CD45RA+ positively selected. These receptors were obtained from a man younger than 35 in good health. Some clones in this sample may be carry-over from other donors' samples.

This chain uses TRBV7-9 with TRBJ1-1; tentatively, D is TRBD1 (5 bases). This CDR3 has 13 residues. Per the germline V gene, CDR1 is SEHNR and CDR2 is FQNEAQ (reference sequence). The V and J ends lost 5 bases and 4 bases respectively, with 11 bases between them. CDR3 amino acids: CASSPGTFTEAFF. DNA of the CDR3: TGTGCCAGCAGCCCCGGGACCTTCACTGAAGCTTTCTTT.

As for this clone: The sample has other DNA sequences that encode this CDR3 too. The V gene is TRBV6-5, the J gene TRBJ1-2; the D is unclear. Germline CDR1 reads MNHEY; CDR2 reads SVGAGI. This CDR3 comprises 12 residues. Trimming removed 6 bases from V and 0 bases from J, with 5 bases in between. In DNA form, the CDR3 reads TGTGCCAGCAGGTCCGCTAACTATGGCTACACCTTC. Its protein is CASRSANYGYTF.

The CDR3 reads CASTVGRGDQPQHF. As DNA, the CDR3 is TGTGCCAGCACCGTCGGACGGGGGGACCAGCCCCAGCATTTT. The chain uses TRBV7-6 and TRBJ1-5; a possible D gene is TRBD1 (5 bases). The CDR3 spans 14 residues. In germline, CDR1 is SGHVS, CDR2 FNYEAQ. V lost 7 bases and J lost 7, with 17 bases in between. Combining the CDR3 with reference TRBV7-6 and TRBJ1-5 gives the whole variable domain GAGVSQSPRYKVTKRGQDVALRCDPISGHVSLYWYRQALGQGPEFLTYFNYEAQQDKSGLPNDRFSAERPEGSISTLTIQRTEQRDSAMYRCASTVGRGDQPQHFGDGTRLSIL.

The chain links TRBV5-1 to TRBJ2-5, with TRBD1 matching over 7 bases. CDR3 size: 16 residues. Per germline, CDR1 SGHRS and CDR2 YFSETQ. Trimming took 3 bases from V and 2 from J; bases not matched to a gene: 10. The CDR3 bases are TGCGCCAGCAGCTCCTTAATCGGACAGGTACAAGAGACCCAGTACTTC. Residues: CASSSLIGQVQETQYF.

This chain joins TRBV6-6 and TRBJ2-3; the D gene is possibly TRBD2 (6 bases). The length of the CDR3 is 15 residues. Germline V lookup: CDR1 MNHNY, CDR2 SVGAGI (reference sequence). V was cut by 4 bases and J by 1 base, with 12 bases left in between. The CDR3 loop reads CASSFPRLGTDTQYF. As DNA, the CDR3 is TGTGCCAGCAGTTTCCCCCGACTAGGCACAGATACGCAGTATTTT.

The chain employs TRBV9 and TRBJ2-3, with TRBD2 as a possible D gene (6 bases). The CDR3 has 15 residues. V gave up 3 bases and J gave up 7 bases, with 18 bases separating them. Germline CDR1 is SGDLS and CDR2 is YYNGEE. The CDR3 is CASSATSFGTHTQYF. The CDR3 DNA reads TGTGCCAGCAGCGCGACCAGCTTCGGGACTCATACGCAGTATTTT.

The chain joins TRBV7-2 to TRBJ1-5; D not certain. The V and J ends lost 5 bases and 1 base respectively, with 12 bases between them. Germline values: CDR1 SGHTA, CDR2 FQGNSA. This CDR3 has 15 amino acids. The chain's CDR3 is CASSPSSTSNQPQHF. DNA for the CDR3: TGTGCCAGCAGCCCATCATCCACCAGCAATCAGCCCCAGCATTTT.

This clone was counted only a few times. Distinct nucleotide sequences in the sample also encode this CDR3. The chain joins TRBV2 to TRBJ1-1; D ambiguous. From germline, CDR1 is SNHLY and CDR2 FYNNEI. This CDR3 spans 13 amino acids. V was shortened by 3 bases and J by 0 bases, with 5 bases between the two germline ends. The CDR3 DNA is TGTGCCAGCAGTGAGGAGGTGAACACTGAAGCTTTCTTT. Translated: CASSEEVNTEAFF.

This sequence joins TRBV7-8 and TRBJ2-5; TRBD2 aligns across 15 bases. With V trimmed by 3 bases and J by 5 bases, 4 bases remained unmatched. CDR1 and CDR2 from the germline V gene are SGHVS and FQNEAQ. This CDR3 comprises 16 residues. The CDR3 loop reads CASSLWTSGRGETQYF. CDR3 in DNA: TGTGCCAGCAGCTTGTGGACTAGCGGGAGGGGCGAGACCCAGTACTTC.

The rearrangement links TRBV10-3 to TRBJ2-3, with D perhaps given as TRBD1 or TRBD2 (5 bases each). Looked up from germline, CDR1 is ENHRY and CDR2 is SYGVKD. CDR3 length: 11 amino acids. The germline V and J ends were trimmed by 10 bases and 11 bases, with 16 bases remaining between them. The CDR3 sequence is CATAGGGGQYF. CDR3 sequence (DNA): TGTGCCACCGCGGGTGGTGGGGGGCAGTATTTT.

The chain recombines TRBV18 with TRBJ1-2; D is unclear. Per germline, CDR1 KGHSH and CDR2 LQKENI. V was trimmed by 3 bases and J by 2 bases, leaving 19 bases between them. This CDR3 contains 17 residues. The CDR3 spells CASSPNSPTLPNYGYTF. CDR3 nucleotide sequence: TGTGCCAGCTCACCCAATAGTCCGACCCTTCCCAACTATGGCTACACCTTC.

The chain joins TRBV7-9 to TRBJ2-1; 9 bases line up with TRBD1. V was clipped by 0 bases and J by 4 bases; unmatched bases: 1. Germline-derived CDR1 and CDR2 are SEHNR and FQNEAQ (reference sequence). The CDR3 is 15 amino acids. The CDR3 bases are TGTGCCAGCAGCTTAGCAGACAGGGGGTACAATGAGCAGTTCTTC. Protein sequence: CASSLADRGYNEQFF.

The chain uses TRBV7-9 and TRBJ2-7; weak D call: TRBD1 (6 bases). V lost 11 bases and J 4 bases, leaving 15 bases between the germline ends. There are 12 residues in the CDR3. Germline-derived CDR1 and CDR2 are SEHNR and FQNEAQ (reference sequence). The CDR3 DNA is TGTGCCTCCAGGGGAGAAATATACGAGCAGTACTTC. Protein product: CASRGEIYEQYF.

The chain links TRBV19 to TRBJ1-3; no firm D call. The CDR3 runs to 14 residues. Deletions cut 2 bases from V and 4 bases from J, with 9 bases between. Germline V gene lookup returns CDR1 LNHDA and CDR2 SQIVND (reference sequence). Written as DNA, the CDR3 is TGTGCCAGTAGTATATCTGGGGTCGGAAACACCATATATTTT. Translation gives CASSISGVGNTIYF. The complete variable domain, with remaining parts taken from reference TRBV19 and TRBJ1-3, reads DGGITQSPKYLFRKEGQNVTLSCEQNLNHDAMYWYRQDPGQGLRLIYYSQIVNDFQKGDIAEGYSVSREKKESFPLTVTSAQKNPTAFYLCASSISGVGNTIYFGEGSWLTVV.

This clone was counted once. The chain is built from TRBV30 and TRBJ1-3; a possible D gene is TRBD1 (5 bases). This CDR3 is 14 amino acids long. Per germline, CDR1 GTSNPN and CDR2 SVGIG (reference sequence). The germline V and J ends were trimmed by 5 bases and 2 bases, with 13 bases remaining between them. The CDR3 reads CAWEEGFTGNTIYF. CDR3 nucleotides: TGTGCCTGGGAAGAGGGGTTTACTGGAAACACCATATATTTT.

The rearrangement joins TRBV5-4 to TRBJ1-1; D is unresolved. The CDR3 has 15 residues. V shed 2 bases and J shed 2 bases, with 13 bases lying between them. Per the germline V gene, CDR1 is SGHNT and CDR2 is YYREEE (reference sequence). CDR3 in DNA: TGTGCCAGCAGCTTCCCCTTGGGCGCTAACACTGAAGCTTTCTTT. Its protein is CASSFPLGANTEAFF.

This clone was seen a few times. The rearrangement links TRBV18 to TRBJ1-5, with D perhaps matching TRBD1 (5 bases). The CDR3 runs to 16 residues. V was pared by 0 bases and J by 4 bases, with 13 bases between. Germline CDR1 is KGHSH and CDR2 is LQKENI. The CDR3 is CASSPPPGGLNQPQHF. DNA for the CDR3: TGTGCCAGCTCACCACCGCCCGGGGGTTTAAATCAGCCCCAGCATTTT.

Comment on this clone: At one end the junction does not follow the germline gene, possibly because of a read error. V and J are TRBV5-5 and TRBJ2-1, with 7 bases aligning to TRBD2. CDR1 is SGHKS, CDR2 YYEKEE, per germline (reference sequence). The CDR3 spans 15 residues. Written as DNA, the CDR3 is TGTGTCAGCAGCTTGGGGCTAGCGGAGTACAATGAGCAGTTCTTC. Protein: CVSSLGLAEYNEQFF.

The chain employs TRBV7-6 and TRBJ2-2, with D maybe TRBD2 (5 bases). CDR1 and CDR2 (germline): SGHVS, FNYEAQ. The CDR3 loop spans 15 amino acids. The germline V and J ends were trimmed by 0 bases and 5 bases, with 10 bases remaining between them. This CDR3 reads CASSLAGERTGELFF. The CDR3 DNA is TGTGCCAGCAGCTTAGCGGGAGAAAGGACCGGGGAGCTGTTTTTT. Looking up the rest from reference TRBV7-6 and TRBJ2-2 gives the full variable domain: GAGVSQSPRYKVTKRGQDVALRCDPISGHVSLYWYRQALGQGPEFLTYFNYEAQQDKSGLPNDRFSAERPEGSISTLTIQRTEQRDSAMYRCASSLAGERTGELFFGEGSRLTVL.

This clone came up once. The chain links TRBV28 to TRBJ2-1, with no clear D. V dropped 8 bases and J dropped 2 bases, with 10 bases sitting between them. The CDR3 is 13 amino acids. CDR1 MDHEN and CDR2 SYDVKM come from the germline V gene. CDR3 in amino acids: CASLKDPYNEQFF. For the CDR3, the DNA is TGTGCCAGCTTAAAAGACCCCTACAATGAGCAGTTCTTC.

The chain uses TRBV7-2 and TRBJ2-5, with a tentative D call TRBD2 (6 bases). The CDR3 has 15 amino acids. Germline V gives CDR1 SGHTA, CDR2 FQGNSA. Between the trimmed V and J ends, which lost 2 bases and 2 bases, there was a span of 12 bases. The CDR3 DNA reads TGTGCCAGCAGCTTAATTCCGGGAGTTCAAGAGACCCAGTACTTC. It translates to CASSLIPGVQETQYF.

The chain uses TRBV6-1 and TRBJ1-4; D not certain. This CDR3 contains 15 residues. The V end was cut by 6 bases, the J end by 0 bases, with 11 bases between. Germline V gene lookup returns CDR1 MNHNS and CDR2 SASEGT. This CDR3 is CASSRSRATNEKLFF. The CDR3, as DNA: TGTGCCAGCAGCCGATCCAGAGCAACTAATGAAAAACTGTTTTTT.

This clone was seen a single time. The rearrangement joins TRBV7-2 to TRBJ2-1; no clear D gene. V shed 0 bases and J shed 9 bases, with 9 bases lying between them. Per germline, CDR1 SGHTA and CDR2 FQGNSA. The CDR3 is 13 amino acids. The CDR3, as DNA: TGTGCCAGCAGCTTAGCGCGGAGAGGTGAGCAGTTCTTC. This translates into CASSLARRGEQFF.

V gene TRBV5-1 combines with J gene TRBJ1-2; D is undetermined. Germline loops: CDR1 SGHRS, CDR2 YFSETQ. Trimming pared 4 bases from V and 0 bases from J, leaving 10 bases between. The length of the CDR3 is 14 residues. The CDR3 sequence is CASSRLEANYGYTF. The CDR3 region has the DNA TGCGCCAGCAGCCGTCTGGAAGCTAACTATGGCTACACCTTC.

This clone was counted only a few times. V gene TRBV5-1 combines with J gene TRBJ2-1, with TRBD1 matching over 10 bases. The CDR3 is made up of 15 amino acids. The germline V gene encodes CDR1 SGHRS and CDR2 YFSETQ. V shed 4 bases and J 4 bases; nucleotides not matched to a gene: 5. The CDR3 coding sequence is TGCGCCAGCAGCGCCGGGACAGGGGAGTACAATGAGCAGTTCTTC. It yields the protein CASSAGTGEYNEQFF.